One and the same sample provided the 12 T cell receptor beta chains below, sequenced in a study of CD8+ T cells in alopecia areata. RNA extraction and reverse transcription yielded cDNA as sequencing template. Clones were read by immunoSEQ multiplex PCR, and TCRdb kept only the in-frame ones, dropping some. In the table there are some 110,000 clones, roughly 63% of which are singletons. As to treatment: oral pan-JAK inhibitor, 5-10 mg twice daily. The source was CD8+ T cells sorted from blood, collected at week 4, from a patient treated with tofacitinib. The receptor source for this set is a human donor with alopecia areata.

This chain uses TRBV27 with TRBJ2-3, with D tentatively TRBD2 (5 bases). V was trimmed by 3 bases and J by 1 base, leaving 11 bases between them. CDR1 is MNHEY, CDR2 SMNVEV, per germline (reference sequence). This CDR3 spans 15 amino acids. The CDR3 is CASSLEAAGTDTQYF. DNA of the CDR3: TGTGCCAGCAGTTTGGAGGCAGCCGGCACAGATACGCAGTATTTT.

The chain joins TRBV11-2 to TRBJ2-7; no clear D gene. V dropped 3 bases and J dropped 4 bases, with 7 bases sitting between them. The CDR3 has 12 amino acids. Germline V CDR1 and CDR2: SGHAT, FQNNGV. CDR3 protein: CASSLGVYEQYF. Here the CDR3 DNA reads TGTGCCAGCAGCTTGGGCGTGTACGAGCAGTACTTC.

The chain carries TRBV30 and TRBJ2-1; TRBD2 matches at 12 bases. Germline V gives CDR1 GTSNPN, CDR2 SVGIG (reference sequence). This CDR3 has 15 residues. Trimming removed 2 bases from V and 4 bases from J; junction bases left unmatched: 3. The CDR3 region has the DNA TGTGCCTGGAGTTATCTAGCGGGGGGGTACAATGAGCAGTTCTTC. Translation gives CAWSYLAGGYNEQFF.

J is TRBJ2-2 and V is TRBV29-1; maybe TRBD1 (6 bases). The V gene lost 7 bases and the J gene lost 4 bases, with 13 bases spanning the gap. Germline loops: CDR1 SQVTM, CDR2 ANQGSEA. The CDR3 is 13 residues long. CDR3 in DNA: TGCAGCGCCGGGGACATCATCACCGGGGAGCTGTTTTTT. Protein: CSAGDIITGELFF.

The chain couples TRBV5-1 to TRBJ2-7, with D unresolved. This CDR3 is built from 13 residues. The ends were cut back, 6 bases at V and 2 bases at J, with 12 bases in the middle. CDR1 and CDR2 from the germline V gene are SGHRS and YFSETQ. CDR3 DNA sequence: TGCGCCAGCATCGGGCAGGTGACCTACGAGCAGTACTTC. Translation gives CASIGQVTYEQYF.

The chain employs TRBV30 and TRBJ2-7, with no clear D. From germline, CDR1 is GTSNPN and CDR2 SVGIG (reference sequence). The CDR3 runs to 11 residues. V was clipped by 1 base and J by 4 bases, with 5 bases between them. The CDR3 nucleotides read TGTGCCTGGAGTGATGGGTACGAGCAGTACTTC. The encoded protein is CAWSDGYEQYF.

Turning to this clone: Other DNA sequences in this sample translate to the same CDR3. The chain has TRBV30 and TRBJ2-7; D is possibly TRBD1 or TRBD2 (5 bases each). The germline V gene encodes CDR1 GTSNPN and CDR2 SVGIG (reference sequence). This CDR3 spans 13 amino acids. V lost 5 bases and J lost 0, with 11 bases in between. Written as DNA, the CDR3 is TGTGCCTGGTCCTCTGGGGGCTCCTACGAGCAGTACTTC. The encoded protein is CAWSSGGSYEQYF.

The chain combines TRBV29-1 with TRBJ2-3; 11 positions match TRBD2. This CDR3 contains 17 residues. The germline CDR1 and CDR2 sequences are SQVTM and ANQGSEA. V was pared by 0 bases and J by 0 bases, with 5 bases of the junction left unmatched. In nucleotides, the CDR3 is TGCAGCGTTGAAGACCGGGCTAGCGGGGGGAGCACAGATACGCAGTATTTT. This encodes CSVEDRASGGSTDTQYF.

The V and J genes are TRBV7-8 and TRBJ2-5; possibly TRBD1 for D (6 bases). In germline, CDR1 is SGHVS, CDR2 FQNEAQ. Deletions cut 3 bases from V and 4 bases from J, with 12 bases between. The CDR3 length is 14 residues. The DNA for the CDR3 is TGTGCCAGCAGCTTTGGTTGGGGGCCAGAGACCCAGTACTTC. As protein: CASSFGWGPETQYF.

The chain employs TRBV4-1 and TRBJ1-2; the D is unclear. The CDR3 covers 12 residues. V was pared by 3 bases and J by 6 bases, with 8 bases between. Germline V gives CDR1 MGHRA, CDR2 YSYEKL. CDR3 residues: CASSQARDGYTF. The CDR3 nucleotides read TGCGCCAGCAGCCAGGCTAGGGATGGCTACACCTTC.

The V call is TRBV29-1, the J call TRBJ1-2; possible D gene TRBD1, 5 bases. The V gene lost 7 bases and the J gene lost 0 bases, with 12 bases spanning the gap. The CDR3 has 13 amino acids. The germline V gene has CDR1 SQVTM and CDR2 ANQGSEA. CDR3 in amino acids: CSAPEGSNYGYTF. CDR3 DNA sequence: TGCAGCGCCCCAGAGGGGTCTAACTATGGCTACACCTTC.

This chain links TRBV7-9 with TRBJ2-5, with D perhaps TRBD1 (6 bases). The V end lost 2 bases, the J end lost 3 bases, and 7 bases lay between the germline ends. Germline-derived CDR1 and CDR2 are SEHNR and FQNEAQ (reference sequence). The CDR3 totals 13 residues. The CDR3 DNA reads TGTGCCAGCAGCTTACGGACAGAAGAGACCCAGTACTTC. Its translation is CASSLRTEETQYF.